The clone carrying this TCR beta chain has a handful of counts. Its target is not known. Germline CDR1 MGHDK, CDR2 SYGVNS. The CDR3 loop spans 14 amino acids. With 2 bases removed from V and 0 bases from J, the gap between germline ends came to 8 bases. TCRdb re-derived calls from the reads in MiXCR, one entry per CDR3 protein. The profile covers tens of thousands of distinct CDR3 sequences, with 24% appearing a single time and roughly 50% taken by the ten largest. The data belong to a study of T cell repertoires in cytomegalovirus infection. About the study: CMV infection and matching HLA type were both indicated by public TCR beta signatures.

Study-level findings and limits: HLA-C-restricted CMV clonotypes gave the most frequent clonotype in two of eight donors.

The chain is built from TRBV25-1 and TRBJ2-7; D remains unclear. The sample here was CD8+ T cells from cultured PBMCs, taken from culture after CMV antigen stimulation. This TCR derives from a human donor in good health (CMV status not recorded). Some clones in this sample may be carry-over from other donors' samples. The CDR3 coding sequence is TGTGCCAGCAGTGAAGGTTCAGGCTCCTACGAGCAGTACTTC. This sequence encodes CASSEGSGSYEQYF.